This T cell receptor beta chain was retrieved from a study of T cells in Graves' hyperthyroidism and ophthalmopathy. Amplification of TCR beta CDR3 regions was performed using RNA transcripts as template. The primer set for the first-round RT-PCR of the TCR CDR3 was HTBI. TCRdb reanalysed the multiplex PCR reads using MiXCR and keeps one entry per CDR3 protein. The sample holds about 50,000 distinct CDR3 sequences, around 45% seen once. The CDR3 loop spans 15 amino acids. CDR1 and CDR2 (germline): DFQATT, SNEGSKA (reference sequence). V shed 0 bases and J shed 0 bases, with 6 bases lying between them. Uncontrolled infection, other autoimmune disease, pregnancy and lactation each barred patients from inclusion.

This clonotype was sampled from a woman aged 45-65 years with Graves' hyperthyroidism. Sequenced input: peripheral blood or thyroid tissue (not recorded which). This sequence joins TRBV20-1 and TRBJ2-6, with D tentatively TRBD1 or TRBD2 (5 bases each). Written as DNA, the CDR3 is TGCAGTGCTAGAGAGGGGGACTCTGGGGCCAACGTCCTGACTTTC. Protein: CSAREGDSGANVLTF.